Listed below are T cell receptor beta chains from one sample, sequenced in a study of blood T cell repertoires in COVID-19. The repertoire was sequenced with immunoSEQ multiplex PCR; TCRdb's copy has only in-frame clones and lacks some. Among 430,000 or so clones, roughly 88% were seen once, and the ten largest hold 1.4% to 1.5%. Sequencing was done on a sample of PBMCs or T cells enriched from blood (not recorded which). The receptor set was obtained from a woman between 18 and 29 years old who had been exposed to COVID-19. Each CDR3 is given with its conserved first and last residue. The D gene is left open where the match is weak. Size values are once, few and many counts, or a class for expanded clones, and some rows have none.

V	J	D	size	DNA	CDR3
TRBV19	TRBJ2-3	NA	NA	TGTGCCAGTAAGTTTGGGCCGAGCACAGATACGCAGTATTTT	CASKFGPSTDTQYF
TRBV28	TRBJ1-1	TRBD1	NA	TGTGCCAGCAGTCTACCGACAGGGGGCATGATGGACACTGAAGCTTTCTTT	CASSLPTGGMMDTEAFF
TRBV7-9	TRBJ2-7	NA	once	TGTGCCAGCAGCTTATCTGGGGCAGGGGATTCCTACGAGCAGTACTTC	CASSLSGAGDSYEQYF
TRBV24-1	TRBJ2-5	NA	NA	TGTGCCACCAGTGATTCAGGGGGGATTCAAGAGACCCAGTACTTC	CATSDSGGIQETQYF
TRBV28	TRBJ1-1	NA	NA	TGTGCCAGCACCTCCCTTACAGGGAAGAACACTGAAGCTTTCTTT	CASTSLTGKNTEAFF
TRBV28	TRBJ2-4	TRBD2	once	TGTGCCAGCAGTTTGGGGGCTAGCGGGTCCGCTTTCATTCAGTACTTC	CASSLGASGSAFIQYF
TRBV19	TRBJ1-6	NA	NA	TGTGCCAGTAGTATGGATGGGAGCTCCTATAATTCACCCCTCCACTTT	CASSMDGSSYNSPLHF
TRBV5-1	TRBJ1-2	NA	few	TGCGCCAGCAGCTTGGCCAGGGTGGGTGTGGGAAACGCCAACTATGGCTACACCTTC	CASSLARVGVGNANYGYTF
TRBV25-1	TRBJ2-1	NA	NA	TGTGCCAGCAGTGGAAGAGGCTCCTACAATGAGCAGTTCTTC	CASSGRGSYNEQFF
TRBV19	TRBJ1-2	TRBD1	NA	TGTGCCAGTAGTATAGGAGGGACAGGCTATGGCTACACCTTC	CASSIGGTGYGYTF
TRBV7-2	TRBJ2-2	TRBD1	NA	TGTGCCAGCAGCTCCGGGACAGGGGCCGGGGAGCTGTTTTTT	CASSSGTGAGELFF
TRBV6-2/TRBV6-3	TRBJ2-7	NA	NA	TGTGCCAGCAGTTATCCGACCCCAATAGCGGCTAATCCCTACGAGCAGTACTTC	CASSYPTPIAANPYEQYF
TRBV28	TRBJ2-7	TRBD1	NA	TGTGCCAGCAGTTCCCTATCCGGGACAGGGGCCTACGAGCAGTACTTC	CASSSLSGTGAYEQYF
TRBV4-3	TRBJ2-7	NA	NA	TGCGCCAGCAGCCAAGATCCGGACAGTGAAGGCGAGCAGTACTTC	CASSQDPDSEGEQYF
TRBV11-3	TRBJ2-2	NA	NA	TGTGCCAGCAGCCTCAACACCGGGGAGCTGTTTTTT	CASSLNTGELFF
TRBV19	TRBJ1-5	NA	NA	TGTGCCAGTAGTATTTCCTTTCCTCAGCCCCAGCATTTT	CASSISFPQPQHF
TRBV7-8	TRBJ2-4	NA	NA	TGTGCCAGCACCTTTACTCGAGACAGGCTCCTAGCCAAAAACATTCAGTACTTC	CASTFTRDRLLAKNIQYF
TRBV7-2	TRBJ1-2	NA	NA	TGTGCCAGCAGCTTAGCGCCGACAGGAAACTATGGCTACACCTTC	CASSLAPTGNYGYTF
TRBV6-5	TRBJ2-7	NA	NA	TGTGCCAGCAGTCCCGGACCCAGCCCTGGGGGGGAGCAGTACTTC	CASSPGPSPGGEQYF
TRBV4-2	TRBJ1-5	NA	few	TGTGCCAGCAGCCAAGATATTGGAGGGAGACAGCCCCAGCATTTT	CASSQDIGGRQPQHF
TRBV18	TRBJ1-2	TRBD1	once	TGTGCCAGCTTTACTGGACAGGGAGAGGGCTACACCTTC	CASFTGQGEGYTF
TRBV28	TRBJ2-1	TRBD2	NA	TGTGCGGCGGGGACTAGCGTAAAAAATGAGCAGTTCTTC	CAAGTSVKNEQFF
TRBV7-6	TRBJ2-7	TRBD1	NA	TGTGCCAGCAGCTTGTGGACAGGGGGTGGCACTTACGAGCAGTACTTC	CASSLWTGGGTYEQYF
TRBV9	TRBJ1-5	NA	NA	TGTGCCAGCAGCGTAGGGTCAGGGGTGGATCAGCCCCAGCATTTT	CASSVGSGVDQPQHF
TRBV7-2	TRBJ2-7	TRBD1	NA	TGTGCCAGCAGCTTAGGAGCCGGGACAGTCTCCTACGAGCAGTACTTC	CASSLGAGTVSYEQYF
TRBV7-9	TRBJ2-1	NA	NA	TGTGCCAGCAGCCTAACACAGGGTTACAATGAGCAGTTCTTC	CASSLTQGYNEQFF
TRBV29-1	TRBJ2-7	TRBD2	NA	TGCAGCGTTCGTAGCGGGAGCGAGCAGTACTTC	CSVRSGSEQYF
TRBV19	TRBJ1-1	TRBD1	NA	TGTGCCAGTAGTCCCCCCCCTGACAGGGAGGCCTCCGGAGCTTTCTTT	CASSPPPDREASGAFF
TRBV5-1	TRBJ1-1	TRBD1	NA	TGCGCCAGCAGCAGGGACAGGGGGGACACTGAAGCTTTCTTT	CASSRDRGDTEAFF
TRBV19	TRBJ2-5	NA	once	TGTGCCAGCACGTCAGAGAGGCGAGAGACCCAGTACTTC	CASTSERRETQYF
TRBV7-9	TRBJ1-1	NA	NA	TGTGCCAGCAGCCCAATTCGATGGGGGGGAAACACTGAAGCTTTCTTT	CASSPIRWGGNTEAFF
TRBV2	TRBJ1-2	NA	NA	TGTGCCAGCAGCTTTACAGCTAACTATGGCTACACCTTC	CASSFTANYGYTF
TRBV7-9	TRBJ2-2	TRBD2	NA	TGTGCCAGCAGCTTACCGGGACTAGCAGAAACCGGGGAGCTGTTTTTT	CASSLPGLAETGELFF
TRBV25-1	TRBJ2-1	NA	NA	TGTGCCAGCAGTGACCGCAGGCCGAGCTCCTACAATGAGCAGTTCTTC	CASSDRRPSSYNEQFF
TRBV6-2/TRBV6-3	TRBJ1-5	TRBD1	NA	TGTGCCAGCAGTCTCCGACAGGGGTGGGATCAGCCCCAGCATTTT	CASSLRQGWDQPQHF
TRBV10-2	TRBJ2-7	TRBD1	NA	TGCGCCAGCACGACAGGGGGCGAGCAGTACTTC	CASTTGGEQYF
TRBV11-2	TRBJ2-7	TRBD1	NA	TGTGCCAGCAGCTTCGGAACAGGGGACTACGAGCAGTACTTC	CASSFGTGDYEQYF
TRBV7-3	TRBJ2-2	NA	NA	TGTGCCAGCAGCTTAACGCGGAACACCGGGGAGCTGTTTTTT	CASSLTRNTGELFF
TRBV7-3	TRBJ2-6	NA	NA	TGTGCCAGCAGCTTAAGCCCTATCTCTGGGGCCAACGTCCTGACTTTC	CASSLSPISGANVLTF
TRBV11-3	TRBJ2-1	NA	NA	TGTGCCAGCAGCTTAGGATTGGGGAGCGGATTAGACGAGCAGTTCTTC	CASSLGLGSGLDEQFF
TRBV12-3/TRBV12-4	TRBJ1-2	NA	once	TGTGCCAGCAGTTTAGGCGCCTATGGCTACACCTTC	CASSLGAYGYTF
TRBV27	TRBJ2-2	TRBD2	NA	TGTGCCAGCAGTTTATCGGAACTAGCGGGGGTGGCCGGGGAGCTGTTTTTT	CASSLSELAGVAGELFF
TRBV18	TRBJ2-2	NA	NA	TGTGCCAGCTCACCTGTCACAGGGACCGGGGAGCTGTTTTTT	CASSPVTGTGELFF
TRBV5-6	TRBJ2-3	TRBD2	NA	TGTGCCAGCAGCTTGTTGTGGGGACTAGCGGGACGGGTCACAGATACGCAGTATTTT	CASSLLWGLAGRVTDTQYF
TRBV29-1	TRBJ2-7	TRBD2	once	TGCAGCGTTGACGGCGGGGGGGCCTACGAGCAGTACTTC	CSVDGGGAYEQYF
TRBV5-6	TRBJ2-5	NA	NA	TGTGCCAGCAGCTTGCTAGGGAGAGGAGGAGAGACCCAGTACTTC	CASSLLGRGGETQYF
TRBV9	TRBJ2-5	NA	NA	TGTGCCAGCAGCGTAGGAGGGTCCGGGGAGACCCAGTACTTC	CASSVGGSGETQYF